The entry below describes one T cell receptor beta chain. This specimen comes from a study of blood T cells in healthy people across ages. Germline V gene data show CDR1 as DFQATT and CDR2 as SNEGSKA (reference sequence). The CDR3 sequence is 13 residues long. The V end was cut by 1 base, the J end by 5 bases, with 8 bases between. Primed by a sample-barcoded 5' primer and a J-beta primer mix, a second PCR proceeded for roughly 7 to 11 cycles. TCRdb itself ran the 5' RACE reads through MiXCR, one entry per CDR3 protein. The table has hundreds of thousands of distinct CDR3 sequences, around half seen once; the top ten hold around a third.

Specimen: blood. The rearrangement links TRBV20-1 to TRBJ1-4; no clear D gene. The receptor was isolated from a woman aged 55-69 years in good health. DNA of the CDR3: TGCAGTGCTAGAGCATTGGAGAATGAAAAACTGTTTTTT. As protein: CSARALENEKLFF.